A single sample is the source of the 9 T cell receptor beta chains below, sequenced in a study of cytomegalovirus exposure and HLA in healthy donors. The PCR employed 60 Vbeta primers together with 13 Jbeta primers. TCRdb keeps only in-frame clones here, not all; method: immunoSEQ multiplex PCR. Its listing shows 150,000 to 200,000 clones. The sample taken for sequencing was PBMCs. All receptors derive from a boy between 5 and 17 years old in good health and CMV-seronegative.

The chain uses TRBV11-2 and TRBJ2-7; no reliable D call. The CDR3 sequence is 14 residues long. Trimming took 1 base from V and 2 from J, leaving 9 bases between them. Germline V gene lookup returns CDR1 SGHAT and CDR2 FQNNGV. The CDR3 region is CASSLARGAYEQYF. CDR3 DNA: TGTGCCAGCAGCTTAGCCAGAGGCGCCTACGAGCAGTACTTC.

This chain links TRBV7-9 with TRBJ1-5, with D possibly matching TRBD1 (5 bases). The CDR3 is 16 amino acids. The germline V gene has CDR1 SEHNR and CDR2 FQNEAQ (reference sequence). Between the trimmed V and J ends, which lost 1 base and 5 bases, there was a span of 15 bases. CDR3 region: CASSLGWVGLDQPQHF. The CDR3 DNA reads TGTGCCAGCAGCTTAGGGTGGGTGGGGCTCGATCAGCCCCAGCATTTT.

The chain carries TRBV7-3 and TRBJ2-3, with 9 bases fitting TRBD2. There are 12 residues in the CDR3. V was clipped by 5 bases and J by 12 bases; unmatched bases: 6. CDR1 and CDR2 from the germline V gene are SGHTA and FQGTGA. The CDR3 DNA follows: TGTGCCAGCAGCGGCGGGGGGGAGGTCCAGTATTTT. This gives the protein CASSGGGEVQYF.

The J gene is TRBJ1-2, the V gene TRBV7-6; no reliable D call. Germline assignment: CDR1 SGHVS and CDR2 FNYEAQ. The CDR3 is 12 amino acids. Trimming removed 1 base from V and 13 bases from J, with 13 bases in between. This CDR3 is CASSLVGGPTTF. DNA of the CDR3: TGTGCCAGCAGCTTAGTGGGAGGGCCGACCACCTTC.

V usage is TRBV6-1 and J usage is TRBJ2-3; 7 bases map to TRBD2. Germline CDR1 MNHNS, CDR2 SASEGT. V lost 3 bases and J lost 4; bases outside the gene matches: 7. CDR3 length equals 15 residues. The chain's CDR3 is CASSEERGGADTQYF. DNA for the CDR3: TGTGCCAGCAGTGAGGAGCGGGGAGGGGCAGATACGCAGTATTTT.

This chain connects TRBV28 to TRBJ1-1; D is possibly TRBD1 (6 bases). CDR3 size: 16 residues. V was cut by 6 bases and J by 0 bases, with 17 bases left in between. Germline loops: CDR1 MDHEN, CDR2 SYDVKM. In DNA, the CDR3 is TGTGCCAGCAGCAATTTGGACAGCCTCCTGAACACTGAAGCTTTCTTT. Amino acids: CASSNLDSLLNTEAFF.

The V call is TRBV5-4, the J call TRBJ1-2; 9 bases match TRBD1. The CDR3 spans 17 residues. Unmatched junction bases numbered 11, after V lost 0 bases and J lost 5 bases. Germline V gene lookup returns CDR1 SGHNT and CDR2 YYREEE (reference sequence). The CDR3 coding sequence is TGTGCCAGCAGCTTGGCTTCGGGGTTACAGGGGGCTTATGGCTACACCTTC. Amino acids: CASSLASGLQGAYGYTF. Using reference TRBV5-4 and TRBJ1-2 for the parts outside the CDR3, the full variable domain is ETGVTQSPTHLIKTRGQQVTLRCSSQSGHNTVSWYQQALGQGPQFIFQYYREEENGRGNFPPRFSGLQFPNYSSELNVNALELDDSALYLCASSLASGLQGAYGYTFGSGTRLTVV.

V is TRBV27 and J is TRBJ1-1, with TRBD1 matching over 7 bases. Germline trimming cut 6 bases from V and 1 base from J; bases unmatched to any gene: 17. Germline CDR1 and CDR2: MNHEY and SMNVEV (reference sequence). The CDR3 extends over 18 amino acids. The CDR3 is CASSLLWGQGVKNTEAFF. The CDR3, as DNA: TGTGCCAGCAGCCTCCTATGGGGCCAGGGGGTCAAGAACACTGAAGCTTTCTTT.

This rearrangement joins TRBV5-6 to TRBJ1-1, with 9 bases that match TRBD1. The CDR3 runs 18 residues. Germline-derived CDR1 and CDR2 are SGHDT and YYEEEE. The V segment lost 1 base and the J segment 3 bases; nucleotides outside the gene matches: 13. The CDR3 loop is CASSLLRDRAPDDTEAFF. The CDR3 DNA sequence: TGTGCCAGCAGCTTGCTCCGGGACAGGGCGCCTGACGACACTGAAGCTTTCTTT.